This TCR beta chain stems from a study of long-term antiretroviral therapy in people with HIV. Broader study findings: Repertoire dominance by clones expanded before ART was seen at all time points. Control repertoires displayed wider CDR3 length ranges than the HIV repertoires.

Until DNA extraction, the samples held between about 0.9-10 million cryopreserved PBMC. A word on this clone: Its matching antigen is unknown.

The germline V gene encodes CDR1 KGHSH and CDR2 LQKENI. The CDR3 length is 20 residues. The trim removed 3 bases at V and 0 bases at J, leaving 10 bases unmatched. Samples were assayed with immunoSEQ v3.0 at survey level. TCRdb's table, derived via immunoSEQ multiplex PCR, lists solely in-frame clones and lacks some. The table lists under 20,000 clones, around four fifths of them singletons. The rearrangement joins TRBV18 to TRBJ2-3, with TRBD2 matching 15 bases. Sample: unsorted PBMCs, taken 0.3 years after starting antiretroviral therapy. The receptor was derived from a woman aged 45-60 years with HIV. The chain's CDR3 is CASSPPGLAGGLTSTDTQYF. The CDR3 coding sequence is TGTGCCAGCTCACCGCCGGGACTAGCGGGGGGACTGACAAGCACAGATACGCAGTATTTT. Supplemented by reference TRBV18 and TRBJ2-3, the full variable domain reads NAGVMQNPRHLVRRRGQEARLRCSPMKGHSHVYWYRQLPEEGLKFMVYLQKENIIDESGMPKERFSAEFPKEGPSILRIQQVVRGDSAAYFCASSPPGLAGGLTSTDTQYFGPGTRLTVL.